This TCR beta chain was sequenced in a study of blood T cell repertoires in COVID-19. Study details: COVID-19 samples from acute and convalescent phases originated in the United States, Italy and Spain. PBMCs, B-cell-depleted T cells, or T cells were the source of the cDNA or gDNA that made up the material.

Clones were read by immunoSEQ multiplex PCR, and TCRdb kept only the in-frame ones, dropping some. The top ten clones hold roughly 2% of a sample with 240,000 or so clones, approximately 85% of them seen once. Trimming took 8 bases from V and 4 from J; bases not matched to a gene: 4. CDR3 length equals 14 residues. Germline V lookup: CDR1 SGHTA, CDR2 FQGTGA. The J gene is TRBJ2-3, the V gene TRBV7-3; TRBD2 agrees at 12 bases. Sample: PBMCs or T cells enriched from blood (not recorded which). This receptor was obtained from a woman in her forties or fifties who had recovered from COVID-19. The CDR3 DNA sequence: TGTGCCAGCGGACTAGCGGGAACCTCAGATACGCAGTATTTT. It translates to CASGLAGTSDTQYF.